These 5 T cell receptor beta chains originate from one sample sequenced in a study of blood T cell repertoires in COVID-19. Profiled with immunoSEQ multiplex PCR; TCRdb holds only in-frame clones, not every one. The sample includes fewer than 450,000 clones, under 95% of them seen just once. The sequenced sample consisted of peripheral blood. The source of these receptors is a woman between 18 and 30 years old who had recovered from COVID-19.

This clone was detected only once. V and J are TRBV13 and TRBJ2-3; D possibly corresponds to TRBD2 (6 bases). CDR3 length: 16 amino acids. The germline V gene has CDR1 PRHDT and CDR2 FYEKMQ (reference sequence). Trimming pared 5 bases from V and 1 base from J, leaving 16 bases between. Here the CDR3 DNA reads TGTGCCAGCAGCCCTAATTGGGAGGAACGCACAGATACGCAGTATTTT. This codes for CASSPNWEERTDTQYF. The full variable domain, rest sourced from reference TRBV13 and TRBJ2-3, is AAGVIQSPRHLIKEKRETATLKCYPIPRHDTVYWYQQGPGQDPQFLISFYEKMQSDKGSIPDRFSAQQFSDYHSELNMSSLELGDSALYFCASSPNWEERTDTQYFGPGTRLTVL.

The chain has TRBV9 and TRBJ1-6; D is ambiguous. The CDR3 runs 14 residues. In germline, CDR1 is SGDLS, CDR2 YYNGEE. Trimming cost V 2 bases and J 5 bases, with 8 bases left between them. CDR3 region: CASSVQANNSPLHF. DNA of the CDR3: TGTGCCAGCAGCGTTCAAGCCAATAATTCACCCCTCCACTTT.

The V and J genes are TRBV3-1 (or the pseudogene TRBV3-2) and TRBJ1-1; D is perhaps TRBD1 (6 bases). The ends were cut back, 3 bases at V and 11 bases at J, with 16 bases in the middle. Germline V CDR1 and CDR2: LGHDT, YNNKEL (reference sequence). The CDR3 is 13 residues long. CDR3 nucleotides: TGTGCCAGCAGCCATTTAGGGGGGGTTGGGGCTTTCTTT. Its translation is CASSHLGGVGAFF.

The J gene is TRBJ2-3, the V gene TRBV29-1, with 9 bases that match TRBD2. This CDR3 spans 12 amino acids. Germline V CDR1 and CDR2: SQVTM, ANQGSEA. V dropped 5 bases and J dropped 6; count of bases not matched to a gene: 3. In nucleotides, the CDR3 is TGCAGCGTTTCCGCGGGAGGGGATACGCAGTATTTT. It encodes CSVSAGGDTQYF.

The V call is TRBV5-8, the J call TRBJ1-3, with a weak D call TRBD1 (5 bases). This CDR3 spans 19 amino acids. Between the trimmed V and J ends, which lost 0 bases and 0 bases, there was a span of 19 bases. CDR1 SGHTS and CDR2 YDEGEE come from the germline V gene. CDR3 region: CASSLGFRPDKSSGNTIYF. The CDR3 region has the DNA TGTGCCAGCAGCTTGGGGTTTAGGCCGGACAAAAGCTCTGGAAACACCATATATTTT.